These 4 T cell receptor beta chains were all obtained from the same sample, sequenced in a study of T cell responses to AZD1222 COVID-19 vaccine. Generated by immunoSEQ multiplex PCR, the TCRdb table keeps only in-frame clones and is missing some. This table holds 150,000 or so clones, approximately 94% found once. The specimen was peripheral blood, collected on day 0 of AZD1222 vaccination. The receptors derive from an adult in good health.

This sequence joins TRBV5-1 and TRBJ2-5; 9 bases match TRBD1. V was pared by 4 bases and J by 4 bases, with 11 bases of the junction left unmatched. CDR1 SGHRS and CDR2 YFSETQ come from the germline V gene. The CDR3 loop spans 16 amino acids. The CDR3 protein is CASSPDRGRRAETQYF. CDR3 DNA sequence: TGCGCCAGCAGCCCGGACAGGGGAAGGAGGGCAGAGACCCAGTACTTC.

V gene TRBV19 combines with J gene TRBJ1-2, with TRBD1 matching over 8 bases. Germline CDR1 and CDR2: LNHDA and SQIVND (reference sequence). Unmatched junction bases numbered 15, after V lost 6 bases and J lost 0 bases. CDR3 length: 18 amino acids. DNA for the CDR3: TGTGCCAGTAGAAGGATCTCGACAGGGGCCCTACCTAACTATGGCTACACCTTC. It codes for CASRRISTGALPNYGYTF.

The chain employs TRBV9 and TRBJ2-2; 12 bases match TRBD2. V lost 0 bases to trimming and J lost 6 bases; unmatched junction nucleotides: 3. There are 16 residues in the CDR3. Germline lookup yields CDR1 SGDLS and CDR2 YYNGEE. In DNA, the CDR3 is TGTGCCAGCAGCGTAGGACTAGCGGGAGAACCCGGGGAGCTGTTTTTT. Amino acid sequence: CASSVGLAGEPGELFF.

This chain uses TRBV3-1 (or the pseudogene TRBV3-2) with TRBJ1-4, with 7 bases aligning to TRBD1. Germline V gives CDR1 LGHDT, CDR2 YNNKEL (reference sequence). V dropped 0 bases and J dropped 6; count of bases not matched to a gene: 10. The CDR3 is 17 residues long. The CDR3 DNA reads as TGTGCCAGCAGCCAAGAAGTGACAGGGAATAGATATGAAAAACTGTTTTTT. Amino acids: CASSQEVTGNRYEKLFF.